This T cell receptor (beta chain) was recorded in a study of blood T cell repertoires in COVID-19. The CDR3 runs 13 residues. V lost 8 bases and J lost 0, with 10 bases in between. Per the germline V gene, CDR1 is WNHNN and CDR2 is SYGVQD (reference sequence). The table came from immunoSEQ multiplex PCR; TCRdb's copy has only in-frame clones and leaves some out. The sample holds over 250,000 clones, 88% seen once. This sequence originates from a woman aged 45-65 years who had recovered from COVID-19. The V gene is TRBV10-1, the J gene TRBJ1-1, with D hard to call. Source material: PBMCs or T cells enriched from blood (not recorded which). The CDR3 nucleotides read TGCGCCAGCTCCGAGACTCTGAACACTGAAGCTTTCTTT. This encodes CASSETLNTEAFF.